The text below deals with one T cell receptor (beta chain). What it recognizes is unknown. The PCR had 60 Vbeta and 13 Jbeta primers. Sequenced by immunoSEQ multiplex PCR; TCRdb stores in-frame clones only, minus some. The sample lists 75,000 to 90,000 clones; roughly 78% were seen once. The sample is drawn from a study of cytomegalovirus exposure and HLA in healthy donors. Whole-study results and caveats: Clonal expansion was found to be greater in HLA-associated TCR beta chains than in equally common others in a later analysis. Sequencing likely generated an artifact that appeared as a cluster of highly shared sequence variants. In a later analysis, a missense DCLRE1C variant was linked to TCR beta V- and J-gene trimming. Cytomegalovirus-associated TCR beta chains were listed, numbering roughly 150.

Trimming removed 2 bases from V and 5 bases from J, with 18 bases in between. The CDR3 covers 16 residues. Germline CDR1 and CDR2: SGHTA and FQGNSA. Sequences were obtained from PBMCs. The TCR was taken from a middle-aged man in good health and CMV-seronegative. This chain joins TRBV7-2 and TRBJ2-5; possible D gene TRBD2, 6 bases. The CDR3 DNA is TGTGCCAGCAGCTTAAGGGACTCCCCGACTGGGGAGACCCAGTACTTC. Protein product: CASSLRDSPTGETQYF.